The text below deals with one T cell receptor beta chain. The repertoire was sequenced with immunoSEQ multiplex PCR; TCRdb's copy has only in-frame clones and lacks some. The data contain about 800,000 clones, roughly 96% of them singletons. The source of the sample is a study of shared clonotypes between healthy human individuals. This CDR3 is built from 18 residues. Trimming removed 1 base from V and 3 bases from J, with 22 bases in between. Germline lookup yields CDR1 SGHVS and CDR2 FQNEAQ. Naive-designated CD8 cells lacked CD45RO, were positively enriched for CCR7, and omitted terminally differentiated effector memory CD45RA+ cells.

The sequence was obtained from a man aged 30-40 years in good health. This sequence joins TRBV7-8 and TRBJ2-7; tentatively, D is TRBD2 (6 bases). Specimen: naive CD8+ T cells sorted from blood. The CDR3 reads CASSLGRSGLGTLYEQYF. The CDR3 DNA is TGTGCCAGCAGCTTAGGGCGATCCGGCCTAGGGACTCTCTACGAGCAGTACTTC. The complete variable domain, with remaining parts taken from reference TRBV7-8 and TRBJ2-7, reads GAGVSQSPRYKVAKRGQDVALRCDPISGHVSLFWYQQALGQGPEFLTYFQNEAQLDKSGLPSDRFFAERPEGSVSTLKIQRTQQEDSAVYLCASSLGRSGLGTLYEQYFGPGTRLTVT.